The entry that follows covers one T cell receptor beta chain sequence. Its antigen has not been determined. Base-call qualities are not available, and no considerably larger clone is one nucleotide away. These data are taken from a study of PD-L1 blockade in urothelial cancer listed by TCRdb under 2017. In terms of the full investigation: Every patient began therapy at some point between 2013 and 2015 and was given atezolizumab 1,200 mg intravenously every 3 weeks. About 90% of the 29 patients were identified as males with urothelial cancer of bladder origin, and a prior smoking history was reported by 18 of 29 patients. Patients had an ECOG performance status of 0 or 1 and had received between 0 and 3 prior chemotherapy regimens. Blood samples were analyzed at two time points: 3 weeks after treatment start (second dose) and 6 weeks after treatment start. A median of about 150,000 T cells and 83,000 or so unique TCRs was obtained from blood samples, and a median clonality of around 0.08 was observed. The study was an exploratory multi-omic analysis of somatic, immune and clinical correlates of response to PD-L1 blockade with atezolizumab in urothelial cancer. Pretreatment tumor samples and matched peripheral blood, collected serially before and after atezolizumab treatment, underwent TCR sequencing. Progression-free survival longer than 6 months counted as durable clinical benefit, and TCR features were additionally tested against both progression-free and overall survival. In the same patients, pretreatment tumors underwent whole exome sequencing and RNA sequencing in addition to TCR sequencing. Nine or ten patients reached durable clinical benefit, while 20 patients did not. Pretreatment blood TCR-seq was available for about 28 patients, at least one posttreatment blood collection was obtained for about 24 patients, and tumor TCR-seq was available for about 24 patients.

Explained via the paper, the time point label denotes: peripheral blood 6 weeks after treatment start. The cohort included 25 to 35 patients with locally advanced or metastatic urothelial carcinoma who were treated at Memorial Sloan Kettering on a trial protocol. Peripheral blood mononuclear cells were collected pretreatment and during treatment, with between 1 and 8 total time points obtained per patient. The Qiagen DNeasy Blood extraction kit was used to purify genomic DNA from total PBMCs and from tumor samples. Collected pretreatment and during treatment, PBMCs were isolated and stored as previously described. To estimate absolute template abundance from read counts, synthetic TCR analog templates were spiked into each PCR. The immunoSEQ assay was used to amplify TCRbeta CDR3 regions from genomic DNA with bias-controlled V and J gene primers. Sequencing of rearranged TCRbeta segments was done at approximately 20X coverage. In the authors' own workflow: Sequencing errors were corrected by clustering and CDR3s were annotated against IMGT to assign V, D and J genes. Out-of-frame and stop-codon sequences were excluded, and only productive TCRbeta rearrangements were used in downstream analyses. Clonality was calculated as one minus the Shannon entropy normalized by the log of the number of unique productive sequences. Clones differing between time points or between blood and tumor were identified by Fisher's exact test with Benjamini-Hochberg correction at adjusted p below 0.01. The table comes from immuneACCESS by way of TCRdb, which keeps in-frame sequences with V and J called. Part of the clones is missing from these tables; in studies checked, under half for an unresolved V gene and the rest for unknown reasons. Clone size and V and J calls were adopted from that table, with D and trimming inferred from the DNA. The sample contains under 40,000 clones, roughly nine tenths of them found a single time. Together, the top ten hold more than 6.5% of the sample.

General conclusions and limits of the study: Improved progression-free and overall survival was found to be associated with pretreatment peripheral blood TCR clonality below the median. Because the sample size was small (n of about 30) and many exploratory analyses were performed, the results are intended to be hypothesis-generating. At 3 weeks after the start of treatment, tumor-associated TCR clones in peripheral blood had expanded more in patients with durable benefit (n ≈ 24, p = 0.022).

V sheds 0 bases and J sheds 9 bases, leaving 8 bases between their ends. Via the germline V gene, CDR1 is WSHSY and CDR2 SAAADI. From the cysteine up to the phenylalanine, the CDR3 has a length of 13 residues. The retained sequence is limited to the CDR3, 39 bases, with the frame set at the first base. The chain joins TRBV10-2 to TRBJ2-2; no D gene call is confident. The sample here was PBMCs, taken around atezolizumab (anti-PD-L1) treatment. This sequence was found in an elderly man with urothelial cancer. The bases are TGCGCCAGCAGTGAGTCGAGGTCGAGGGAGCTGTTTTTT. Its protein is CASSESRSRELFF.